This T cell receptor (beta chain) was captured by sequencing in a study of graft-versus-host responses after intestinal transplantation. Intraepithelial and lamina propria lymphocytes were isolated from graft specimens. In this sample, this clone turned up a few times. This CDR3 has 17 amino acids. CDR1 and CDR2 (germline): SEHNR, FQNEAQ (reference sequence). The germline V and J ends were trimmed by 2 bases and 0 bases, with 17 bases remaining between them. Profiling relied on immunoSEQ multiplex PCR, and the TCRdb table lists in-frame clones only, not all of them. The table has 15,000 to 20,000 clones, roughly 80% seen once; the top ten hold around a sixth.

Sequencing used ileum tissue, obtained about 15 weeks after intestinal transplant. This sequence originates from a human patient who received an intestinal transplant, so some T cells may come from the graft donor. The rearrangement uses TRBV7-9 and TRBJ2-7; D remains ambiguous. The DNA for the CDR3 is TGTGCCAGCAGCTTAAACCCCTCCGCGGCGAGCTCCTACGAGCAGTACTTC. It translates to CASSLNPSAASSYEQYF.